These 15 T cell receptor beta chains were sequenced from one sample in a study of T cell repertoires in cytomegalovirus infection. Each CDR3 protein is one row after TCRdb ran MiXCR on the reads. The sample records about 530,000 distinct CDR3 sequences, 26% being singletons. The sequenced material came from PBMCs. Receptors were obtained from a human donor in good health (CMV status not recorded). Some clones in this sample may be carry-over from other donors' samples.

This clonotype was observed a handful of times. The chain couples TRBV12-3 or TRBV12-4 to TRBJ1-4, with D tentatively TRBD1 (5 bases). There are 15 residues in the CDR3. V lost 8 bases, J lost 4 bases, and 17 bases lay in between. The CDR3 loop is CASASGPTNNEKLFF. CDR3 coding DNA: TGTGCCAGCGCTTCAGGGCCGACCAATAATGAAAAACTGTTTTTT.

The genes are TRBV6-8 and TRBJ2-1; D possibly uses TRBD1 or TRBD2 (5 bases each). The CDR3 extends over 12 amino acids. V was clipped by 5 bases and J by 10 bases, with 12 bases between them. Looked up from germline, CDR1 is MNHGY and CDR2 is SAAAGT. The DNA for the CDR3 is TGTGCCAGCAGTGCCCGGGACCGCGAGCAGTTCTTC. Translated: CASSARDREQFF.

The CDR3: CSARIAGGAKNIQYF. In DNA, the CDR3 is TGCAGTGCTAGAATTGCGGGAGGGGCCAAAAACATTCAGTACTTC. The chain uses TRBV20-1 and TRBJ2-4, with 9 bases that match TRBD2. Losses at the gene ends were 2 bases for V and 1 base for J; bases not matched to a gene: 3. The CDR3 is made up of 15 amino acids. From germline, CDR1 is DFQATT and CDR2 SNEGSKA (reference sequence).

The rearrangement joins TRBV7-2 to TRBJ2-1; D gene unclear. V was cut by 1 base and J by 10 bases, with 5 bases left in between. The CDR3 is 11 amino acids. Looked up from germline, CDR1 is SGHTA and CDR2 is FQGNSA. The CDR3: CASSLETEQFF. In nucleotides, the CDR3 is TGTGCCAGCAGCTTAGAGACAGAGCAGTTCTTC.

This chain links TRBV28 with TRBJ1-1; the D is unclear. The CDR3 is 15 residues long. CDR1 MDHEN and CDR2 SYDVKM come from the germline V gene. V was clipped by 6 bases and J by 0 bases, with 14 bases between them. In DNA, the CDR3 is TGTGCCAGCAGCTCGCTCTGGAGAATGAACACTGAAGCTTTCTTT. Translating it yields CASSSLWRMNTEAFF.

The sample holds one count of this clonotype. V gene TRBV20-1 combines with J gene TRBJ2-4; the D gene is possibly TRBD1 (6 bases). The CDR3 has 13 amino acids. The V and J ends lost 5 bases and 1 base respectively, with 9 bases between them. Germline V gene data show CDR1 as DFQATT and CDR2 as SNEGSKA (reference sequence). The CDR3 reads CSAFTGAKNIQYF. CDR3 sequence (DNA): TGCAGTGCTTTTACAGGGGCCAAAAACATTCAGTACTTC.

The sample holds a few counts of this clonotype. The gene calls are TRBV11-3 and TRBJ2-7, with TRBD1 as a possible D gene (6 bases). Germline values: CDR1 SGHNT, CDR2 YENEEA. The CDR3 spans 14 residues. The V gene lost 0 bases and the J gene lost 9 bases, with 15 bases spanning the gap. In nucleotides, the CDR3 is TGTGCCAGCAGCTTAGAAGGGACAAGGTTGTGGCAGTACGTC. Amino acid sequence: CASSLEGTRLWQYV.

The chain recombines TRBV6-1 with TRBJ2-7; the D gene is possibly TRBD1 (6 bases). This CDR3 is 12 amino acids long. Per germline, CDR1 MNHNS and CDR2 SASEGT. Trimming took off 4 bases at V and 4 bases at J, with 8 bases between the two ends. CDR3 in amino acids: CASSAQGYEQYV. The CDR3 DNA sequence: TGTGCCAGCAGTGCACAGGGTTACGAGCAGTACGTC.

This clonotype was counted ten times or more. This rearrangement joins TRBV7-6 to TRBJ2-3; D may be TRBD1 (6 bases). Germline-derived CDR1 and CDR2 are SGHVS and FNYEAQ. The CDR3 runs 15 residues. V shed 1 base and J shed 2 bases, with 10 bases lying between them. The CDR3 here is CASSLGGHPTDTQYF. The CDR3 DNA sequence: TGTGCCAGCAGCTTAGGGGGACACCCCACAGATACGCAGTATTTT.

In this sample, this clonotype turned up once. This chain uses TRBV28 with TRBJ2-3, with D unclear. V shed 6 bases and J shed 5 bases, with 21 bases lying between them. The germline V gene has CDR1 MDHEN and CDR2 SYDVKM. This CDR3 has 16 residues. CDR3 in amino acids: CASSPTKGPSVDTQYF. For the CDR3, the DNA is TGTGCCAGCAGCCCGACGAAGGGTCCCTCCGTAGATACGCAGTATTTT.

This chain connects TRBV4-3 to TRBJ1-1; TRBD1 matches 12 bases. Germline values: CDR1 LGHNA, CDR2 YSLEER. The CDR3 runs 16 residues. V lost 0 bases and J lost 6; bases outside the gene matches: 5. The CDR3 region has the DNA TGCGCCAGCAGCCAAGATAAGGGACAGGGGGCCTCTGAAGCTTTCTTT. It encodes CASSQDKGQGASEAFF.

The chain employs TRBV6-5 and TRBJ1-2; 9 nucleotides match TRBD1. The CDR3 has 13 amino acids. Germline CDR1 MNHEY, CDR2 SVGAGI. J lost 8 bases, V lost 0 bases, and 1 base had no gene match. The CDR3 region has the DNA TGTGCCAGCAGTTACTCCGGGACAGGGGGCTACACCTTC. It translates to CASSYSGTGGYTF.

This chain joins TRBV7-9 and TRBJ1-5; no definite D call. The CDR3 loop spans 13 amino acids. Trimming took off 5 bases at V and 5 bases at J, with 10 bases between the two ends. CDR1 SEHNR and CDR2 FQNEAQ come from the germline V gene (reference sequence). CDR3 coding DNA: TGTGCCAGCAGCCCCGATGACTATCAGCCCCAGCATTTT. As protein: CASSPDDYQPQHF.

The chain carries TRBV5-1 and TRBJ2-1; 9 bases line up with TRBD2. The germline V gene encodes CDR1 SGHRS and CDR2 YFSETQ. The length of the CDR3 is 16 residues. V dropped 1 base and J dropped 4; count of bases not matched to a gene: 6. The CDR3 protein is CASSLRASGVYNEQFF. DNA of the CDR3: TGCGCCAGCAGCTTGCGGGCTAGCGGGGTATACAATGAGCAGTTCTTC.

CDR3 loop: CASRRDSSSYNEQFF. CDR3 bases: TGCGCCAGCAGGAGGGACAGTTCCTCCTACAATGAGCAGTTCTTC. The chain uses TRBV4-1 and TRBJ2-1; TRBD1 matches at 7 bases. The junction had 5 bases not matched to a gene; V was cut back by 6 bases and J by 0 bases. The length of the CDR3 is 15 residues. Germline V gene lookup returns CDR1 MGHRA and CDR2 YSYEKL.